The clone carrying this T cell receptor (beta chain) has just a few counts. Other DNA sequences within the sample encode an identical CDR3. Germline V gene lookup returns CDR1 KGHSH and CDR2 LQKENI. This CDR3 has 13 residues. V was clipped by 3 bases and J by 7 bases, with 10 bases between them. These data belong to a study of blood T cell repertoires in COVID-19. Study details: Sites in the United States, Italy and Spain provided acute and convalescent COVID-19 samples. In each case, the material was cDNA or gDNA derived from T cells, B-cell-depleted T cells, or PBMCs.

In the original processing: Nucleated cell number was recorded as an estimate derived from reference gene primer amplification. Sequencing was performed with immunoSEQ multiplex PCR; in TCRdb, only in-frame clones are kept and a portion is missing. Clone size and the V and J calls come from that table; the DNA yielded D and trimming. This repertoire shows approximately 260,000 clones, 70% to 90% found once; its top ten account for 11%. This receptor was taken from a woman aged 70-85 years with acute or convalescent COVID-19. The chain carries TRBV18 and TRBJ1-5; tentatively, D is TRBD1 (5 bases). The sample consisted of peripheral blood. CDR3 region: CASSPGGGQPQHF. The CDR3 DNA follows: TGTGCCAGCTCACCGGGGGGTGGCCAGCCCCAGCATTTT.